This paragraph reports one T cell receptor (beta chain). This specimen comes from a study of CD8 T cells in Susac syndrome. The authors sequenced TCR beta from blood CD8+ and CD4+ T cells. Multiple sclerosis controls were treatment-naive patients with stable or active relapsing-remitting disease. Negative isolation yielded CD8+ and CD4+ T cells; FACS enriched TEMRA cells. Germline loops: CDR1 LNHDA, CDR2 SQIVND (reference sequence). CDR3 length equals 12 residues. V was cut by 3 bases and J by 3 bases, with 3 bases left in between. Random-hexamer reverse transcription was applied to roughly 0.45 to 1 ug RNA. Amplification of the TCR beta CDR3 was carried out by immunoSEQ multiplex PCR, which spanned a total of 54 Vbeta and 13 Jbeta segments. TCRdb re-called the immunoSEQ multiplex PCR reads with MiXCR, one entry per CDR3 protein. Of 70,000 or so distinct CDR3 sequences in the sample, 85% to 95% are singletons; the top ten hold 0.56%.

The receptor was derived from a human donor with multiple sclerosis. The gene calls are TRBV19 and TRBJ2-1, with D unresolved. Sequences were obtained from CD8+ T cells from PBMCs. In DNA, the CDR3 is TGTGCCAGTAGTATCCGCTACAATGAGCAGTTCTTC. Residues: CASSIRYNEQFF.